This T cell receptor beta chain was recorded in a study of cytomegalovirus exposure and HLA in healthy donors. Notes on the study in general: Three CMV-associated chains proved CMV antigen-specific in vitro.

Germline assignment: CDR1 MGHRA and CDR2 YSYEKL. The CDR3 runs 17 residues. The V segment lost 0 bases and the J segment 9 bases; nucleotides outside the gene matches: 14. The assay was immunoSEQ multiplex PCR, and TCRdb's table has in-frame clones only and misses some. The table includes 100,000 to 150,000 clones, roughly 90% detected once. This clone came up once. The antigen is undetermined. This TCR was recovered from a man under 40 in good health and CMV-seronegative. Sequenced material: PBMCs. V usage is TRBV4-1 and J usage is TRBJ1-2; 9 nucleotides agree with TRBD1. The CDR3 DNA sequence: TGCGCCAGCAGCCAAGAAAAAGTCAGGACAGGGGAGAGGAGCTACACCTTC. Its protein product is CASSQEKVRTGERSYTF.